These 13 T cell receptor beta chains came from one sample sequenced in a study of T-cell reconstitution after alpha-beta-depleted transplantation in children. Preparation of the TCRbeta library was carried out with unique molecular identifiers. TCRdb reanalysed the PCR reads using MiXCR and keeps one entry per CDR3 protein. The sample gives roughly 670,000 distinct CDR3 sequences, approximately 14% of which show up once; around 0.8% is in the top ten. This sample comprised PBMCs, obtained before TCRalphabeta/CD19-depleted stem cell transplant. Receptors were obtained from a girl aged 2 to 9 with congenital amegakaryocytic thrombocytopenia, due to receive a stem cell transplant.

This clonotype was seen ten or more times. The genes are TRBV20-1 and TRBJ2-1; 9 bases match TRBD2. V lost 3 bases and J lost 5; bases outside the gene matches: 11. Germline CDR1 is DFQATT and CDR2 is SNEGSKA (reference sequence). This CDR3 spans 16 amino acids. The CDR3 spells CSASRILAGFNNEQFF. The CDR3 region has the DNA TGCAGTGCTAGTCGCATCCTAGCGGGATTCAACAATGAGCAGTTCTTC.

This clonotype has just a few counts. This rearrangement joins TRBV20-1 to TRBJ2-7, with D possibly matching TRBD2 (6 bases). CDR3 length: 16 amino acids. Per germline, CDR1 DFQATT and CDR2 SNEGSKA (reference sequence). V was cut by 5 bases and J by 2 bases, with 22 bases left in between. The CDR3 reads CSAVYLGLPSPYEQYF. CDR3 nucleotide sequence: TGCAGTGCTGTGTATCTGGGACTTCCCTCCCCCTACGAGCAGTACTTC.

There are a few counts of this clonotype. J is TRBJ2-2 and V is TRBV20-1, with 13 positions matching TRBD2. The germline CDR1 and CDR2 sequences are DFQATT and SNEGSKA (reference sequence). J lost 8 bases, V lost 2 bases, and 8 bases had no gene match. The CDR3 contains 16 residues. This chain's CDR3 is CSARRPGLAGQGELFF. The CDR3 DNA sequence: TGCAGTGCTAGAAGGCCGGGACTAGCGGGACAGGGGGAGCTGTTTTTT.

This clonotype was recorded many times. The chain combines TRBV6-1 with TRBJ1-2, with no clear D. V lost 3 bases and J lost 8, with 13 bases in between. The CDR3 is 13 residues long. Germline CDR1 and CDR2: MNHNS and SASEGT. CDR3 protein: CASSDGGRGGYTF. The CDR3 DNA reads TGTGCCAGCAGTGATGGCGGGCGAGGAGGCTACACCTTC.

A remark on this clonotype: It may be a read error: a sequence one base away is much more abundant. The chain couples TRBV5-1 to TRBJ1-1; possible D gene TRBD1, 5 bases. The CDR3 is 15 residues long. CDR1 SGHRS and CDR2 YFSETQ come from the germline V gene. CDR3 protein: CASTEPGRANIEAFF. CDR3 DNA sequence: TGCGCCAGCACCGAGCCGGGGCGAGCGAACATTGAAGCTTTCTTT.

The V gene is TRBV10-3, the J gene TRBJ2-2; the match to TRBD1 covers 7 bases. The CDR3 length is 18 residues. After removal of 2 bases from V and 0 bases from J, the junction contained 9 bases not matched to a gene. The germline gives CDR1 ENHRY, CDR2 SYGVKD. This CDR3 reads CAISEPRTGRTNTGELFF. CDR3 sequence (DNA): TGTGCCATCAGTGAGCCTAGGACAGGCCGTACGAACACCGGGGAGCTGTTTTTT.

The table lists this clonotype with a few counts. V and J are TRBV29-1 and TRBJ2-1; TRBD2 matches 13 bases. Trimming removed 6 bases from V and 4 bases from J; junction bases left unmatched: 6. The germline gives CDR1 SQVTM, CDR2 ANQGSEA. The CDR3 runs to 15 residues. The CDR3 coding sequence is TGCAGCGTAACCGTACTAGCGGGAGGGTACAATGAGCAGTTCTTC. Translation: CSVTVLAGGYNEQFF.

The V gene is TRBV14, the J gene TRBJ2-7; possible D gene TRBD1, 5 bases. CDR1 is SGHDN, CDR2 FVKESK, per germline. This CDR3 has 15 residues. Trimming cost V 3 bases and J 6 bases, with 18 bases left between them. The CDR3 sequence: CASSHQSGFGGEQYF. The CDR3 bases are TGTGCCAGCAGCCACCAGTCAGGGTTCGGTGGCGAGCAGTACTTC.

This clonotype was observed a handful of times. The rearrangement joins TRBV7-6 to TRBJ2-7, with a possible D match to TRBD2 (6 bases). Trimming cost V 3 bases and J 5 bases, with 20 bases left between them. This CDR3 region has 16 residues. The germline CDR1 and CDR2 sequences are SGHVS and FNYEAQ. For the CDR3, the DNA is TGTGCCAGCAGCTTCAAACCTAGCGCGAGTTCCCACGAGCAGTACTTC. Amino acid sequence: CASSFKPSASSHEQYF.

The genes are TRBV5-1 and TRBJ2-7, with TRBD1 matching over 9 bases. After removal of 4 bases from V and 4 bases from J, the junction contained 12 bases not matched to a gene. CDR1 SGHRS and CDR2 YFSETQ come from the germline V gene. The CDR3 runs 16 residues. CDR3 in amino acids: CASSPDRGSKAYEQYF. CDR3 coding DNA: TGCGCCAGCAGCCCGGACAGGGGCTCGAAGGCTTACGAGCAGTACTTC.

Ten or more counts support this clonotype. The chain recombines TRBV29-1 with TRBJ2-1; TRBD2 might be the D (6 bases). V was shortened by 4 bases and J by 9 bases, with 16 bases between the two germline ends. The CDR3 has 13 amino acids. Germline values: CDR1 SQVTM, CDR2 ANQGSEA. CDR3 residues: CSVGGVLAVEQFF. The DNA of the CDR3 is TGCAGCGTTGGGGGGGTACTAGCAGTTGAGCAGTTCTTC.

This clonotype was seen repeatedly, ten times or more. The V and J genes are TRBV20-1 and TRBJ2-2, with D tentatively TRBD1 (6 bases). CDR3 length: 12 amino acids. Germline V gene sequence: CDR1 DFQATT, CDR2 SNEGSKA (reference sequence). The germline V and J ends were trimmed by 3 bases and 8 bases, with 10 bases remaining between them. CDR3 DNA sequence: TGCAGTGCTAGGGGGGCACAAGGGGAGCTGTTTTTT. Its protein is CSARGAQGELFF.

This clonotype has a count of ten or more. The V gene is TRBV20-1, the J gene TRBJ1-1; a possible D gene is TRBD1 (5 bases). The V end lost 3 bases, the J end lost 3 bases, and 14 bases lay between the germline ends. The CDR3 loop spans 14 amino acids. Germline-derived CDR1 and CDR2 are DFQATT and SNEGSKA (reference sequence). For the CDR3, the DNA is TGCAGTGCTAGTCAAGGGGTGAGGGACACTGAAGCTTTCTTT. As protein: CSASQGVRDTEAFF.